This T cell receptor beta chain derives from a study of PD-1 blockade in classical Hodgkin lymphoma. Time point indicated: newly diagnosed, previously untreated cHL patient sample. PBMCs from untreated, newly diagnosed classical Hodgkin lymphoma were comparison samples. CDR1 is SGHKS, CDR2 YYEKEE, per germline (reference sequence). This CDR3 is 14 amino acids long. V lost 3 bases to trimming and J lost 8 bases; unmatched junction nucleotides: 8. Points on this clone: The target antigen is unknown.

Sequencing was performed with immunoSEQ multiplex PCR; in TCRdb, only in-frame clones are kept and a portion is missing. The profile shows 45,000 or so clones, approximately 91% of them singletons. Findings and limits, study-wide: Reasons behind the repertoire differences stay unclear, perhaps disease activity or earlier therapy. When set against healthy donors, newly diagnosed patients were reported to show lower baseline TCR diversity.

This chain joins TRBV5-5 and TRBJ2-1, with 7 bases that match TRBD1. This TCR came from a human donor with classical Hodgkin lymphoma. The material sequenced was peripheral blood mononuclear cells (PBMCs). CDR3 in amino acids: CASSSRTGWDEQFF. CDR3 nucleotides: TGTGCCAGCAGCTCCCGGACAGGTTGGGATGAGCAGTTCTTC.